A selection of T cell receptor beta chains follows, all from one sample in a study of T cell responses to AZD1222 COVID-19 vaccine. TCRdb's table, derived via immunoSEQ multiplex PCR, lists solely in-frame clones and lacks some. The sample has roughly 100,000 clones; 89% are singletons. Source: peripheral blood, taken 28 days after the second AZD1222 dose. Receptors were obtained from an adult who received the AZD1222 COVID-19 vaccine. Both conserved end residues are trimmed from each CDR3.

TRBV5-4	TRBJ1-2	ASSPPGQGAIYGYT
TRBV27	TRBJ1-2	ASSPQGVINYGYT
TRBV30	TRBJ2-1	AWSHRGRSSGEQF
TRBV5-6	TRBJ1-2	ASRPWGKAGYGYT
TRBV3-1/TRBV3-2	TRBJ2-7	ASSQADRAVYEQY
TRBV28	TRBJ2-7	ASSSRKGGWAYEQY
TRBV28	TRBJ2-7	ASSGAADSYEQY
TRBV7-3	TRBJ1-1	ASSLTTSGQEKAF
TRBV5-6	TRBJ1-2	ASSLEGRRHGYT
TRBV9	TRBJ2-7	ASSVEPGRSYEQY
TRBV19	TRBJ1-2	ASSLGTAYGYT
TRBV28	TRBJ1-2	ASSRDRGGFGYT
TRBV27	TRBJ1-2	ASSYRGPVAGGYGYT
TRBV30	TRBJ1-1	AWKGGYTEAF
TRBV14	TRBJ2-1	ASSQGYSSYNEQF
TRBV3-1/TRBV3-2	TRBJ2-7	ASSQVPTRGEQY
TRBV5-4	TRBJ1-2	ASSPLGGSNYGYT
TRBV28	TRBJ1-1	ASSSGTGMAEAF
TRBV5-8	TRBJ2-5	ATTSGLAGGVQETQY
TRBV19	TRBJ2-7	ASSTRTGYSYEQY
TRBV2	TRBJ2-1	ASSERPSPYNGQF
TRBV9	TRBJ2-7	ASSVGLGRGGSDYEQY
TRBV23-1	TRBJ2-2	ASSQNRRGELF
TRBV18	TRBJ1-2	ASSPGGTANYGYT
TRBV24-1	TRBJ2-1	ATESDLALNEQF
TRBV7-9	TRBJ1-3	ASSRQGGTTIY
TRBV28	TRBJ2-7	ASRTGTGGVKDYEQY
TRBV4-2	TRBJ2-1	ASSQEHPGQGYNEQF
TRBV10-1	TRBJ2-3	ATRRTNTDTQY
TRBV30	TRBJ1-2	AWSAGSYGYT
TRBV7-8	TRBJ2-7	ASSLDSASGNQYEQY
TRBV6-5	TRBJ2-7	ASSYLQGNEQY
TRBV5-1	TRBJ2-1	ASSLGGGRDNEQF
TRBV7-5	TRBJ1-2	ARSRDRVSIYGYT
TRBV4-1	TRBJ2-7	ASSHLAGEAYEQY
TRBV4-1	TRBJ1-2	ASSQETGQGAYGYT
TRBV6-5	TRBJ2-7	ASRRQSPSYEQY
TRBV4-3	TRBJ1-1	ASSQHWTLNTEAF
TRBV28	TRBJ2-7	ASSRGLAGRGKSNEQY
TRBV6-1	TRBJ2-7	ASSEAGLDYEQY
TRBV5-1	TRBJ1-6	ASSLRPLGTGDTSPLH